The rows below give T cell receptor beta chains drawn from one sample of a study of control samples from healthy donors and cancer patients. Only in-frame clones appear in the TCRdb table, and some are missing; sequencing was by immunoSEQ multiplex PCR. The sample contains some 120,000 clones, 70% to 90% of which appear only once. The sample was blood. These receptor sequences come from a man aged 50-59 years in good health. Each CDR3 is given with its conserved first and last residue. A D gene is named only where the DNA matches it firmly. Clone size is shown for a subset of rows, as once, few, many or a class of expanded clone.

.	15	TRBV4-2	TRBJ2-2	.	CASSPSEQDTGELFF	TGTGCCAGCAGCCCCTCGGAGCAGGACACCGGGGAGCTGTTTTTT
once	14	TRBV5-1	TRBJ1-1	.	CASSFSTGSTEAFF	TGCGCCAGCAGCTTCTCAACAGGTAGCACTGAAGCTTTCTTT
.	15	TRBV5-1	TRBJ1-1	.	CASSFEYPMNTEAFF	TGCGCCAGCAGCTTTGAGTACCCAATGAACACTGAAGCTTTCTTT
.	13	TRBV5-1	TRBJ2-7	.	CATREHSGYEQYF	TGCGCCACCCGAGAGCACAGCGGGTACGAGCAGTACTTC
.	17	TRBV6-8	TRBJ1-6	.	CASSYAGDFIDNSPLHF	TGTGCCAGCAGTTACGCCGGGGATTTTATAGACAATTCACCCCTCCACTTT
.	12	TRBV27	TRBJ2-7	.	CASGGFSYEQYF	TGTGCCAGCGGGGGGTTCTCCTACGAGCAGTACTTC
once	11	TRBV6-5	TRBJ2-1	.	CASSYSGEQFF	TGTGCCAGCAGTTACTCCGGCGAGCAGTTCTTC
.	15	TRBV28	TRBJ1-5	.	CASTLPGHVNQPQHF	TGTGCCAGCACCCTCCCGGGACATGTCAATCAGCCCCAGCATTTT
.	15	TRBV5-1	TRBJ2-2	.	CASFGGTANTGELFF	TGCGCCAGCTTTGGCGGGACAGCGAACACCGGGGAGCTGTTTTTT
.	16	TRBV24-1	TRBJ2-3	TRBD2	CATSDPIAGGTDTQYF	TGTGCCACCAGTGATCCAATAGCGGGGGGCACAGATACGCAGTATTTT
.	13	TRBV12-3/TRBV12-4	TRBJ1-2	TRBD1	CASSLGQGYGYTF	TGTGCCAGCAGTCTGGGACAGGGGTATGGCTACACCTTC
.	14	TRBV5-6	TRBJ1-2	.	CASSLVGVNYGYTF	TGTGCCAGCAGCTTGGTGGGGGTTAACTATGGCTACACCTTC
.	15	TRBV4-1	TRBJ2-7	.	CASSQEGDSSYEQYF	TGCGCCAGCAGCCAAGAAGGTGACAGTTCCTACGAGCAGTACTTC
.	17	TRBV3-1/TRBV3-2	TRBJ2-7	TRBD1	CASSQDPYEDRFYEQYF	TGTGCCAGCAGCCAAGATCCCTACGAGGACAGGTTCTACGAGCAGTACTTC
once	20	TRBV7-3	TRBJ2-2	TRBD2	CASSPRLVAGGPPNTGELFF	TGTGCCAGCAGCCCAAGACTTGTAGCGGGGGGGCCCCCGAACACCGGGGAGCTGTTTTTT
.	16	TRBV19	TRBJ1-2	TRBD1	CASASQVGQGAFGYTF	TGTGCCAGCGCCTCCCAGGTTGGGCAGGGGGCGTTTGGCTACACCTTC
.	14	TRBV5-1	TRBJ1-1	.	CASSLALMGTEAFF	TGCGCCAGCAGCTTGGCCCTTATGGGGACTGAAGCTTTCTTT
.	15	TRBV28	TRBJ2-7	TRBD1	CASSSGQESSYEQYF	TGTGCCAGCAGTTCTGGACAGGAGAGCTCCTACGAGCAGTACTTC
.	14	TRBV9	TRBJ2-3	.	CASSPNSRADTQYF	TGTGCCAGCAGCCCTAACTCCCGGGCGGATACGCAGTATTTT
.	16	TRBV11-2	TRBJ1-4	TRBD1	CASSLDPARGLEKLFF	TGTGCCAGCAGCTTAGATCCGGCCAGGGGGCTTGAAAAACTGTTTTTT
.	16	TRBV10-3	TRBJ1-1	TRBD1	CAISETRGRGDTEAFF	TGTGCCATCAGTGAGACCAGGGGGCGCGGGGATACTGAAGCTTTCTTT
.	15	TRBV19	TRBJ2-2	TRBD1	CASSPSQGAVGELFF	TGTGCCAGTAGTCCCTCCCAGGGGGCGGTCGGGGAGCTGTTTTTT
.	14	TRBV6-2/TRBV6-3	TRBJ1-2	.	CASSTIGPPYGYTF	TGTGCCAGCAGTACAATAGGGCCTCCCTATGGCTACACCTTC
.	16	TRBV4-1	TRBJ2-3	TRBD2	CASSQGGTSSRDTQYF	TGCGCCAGCAGCCAAGGTGGGACTAGTTCTAGAGATACGCAGTATTTT
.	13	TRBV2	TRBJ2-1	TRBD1	CASRVTGTSEQFF	TGTGCCAGCAGGGTGACAGGGACGAGTGAGCAGTTCTTC
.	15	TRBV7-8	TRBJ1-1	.	CASSRDGGRGTEAFF	TGTGCCAGCAGCCGAGACGGGGGCCGAGGAACTGAAGCTTTCTTT
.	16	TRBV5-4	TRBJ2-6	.	CASSPRRTSGANVLTF	TGTGCCAGCAGCCCGCGGCGGACCTCTGGGGCCAACGTCCTGACTTTC
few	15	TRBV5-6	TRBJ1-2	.	CASSLTGNAYVVYTF	TGTGCCAGCAGCTTGACCGGGAATGCCTATGTTGTCTACACCTTC
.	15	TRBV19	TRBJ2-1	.	CASSAPLKTYNEQFF	TGTGCCAGTAGTGCCCCCCTGAAGACCTACAATGAGCAGTTCTTC
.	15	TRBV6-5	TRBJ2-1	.	CASPSPGRGYNEQFF	TGTGCCAGCCCAAGTCCCGGCCGAGGTTACAATGAGCAGTTCTTC
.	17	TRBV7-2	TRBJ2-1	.	CASSSGTYYPSYNEQFF	TGTGCCAGCAGCTCTGGGACTTATTACCCCTCCTACAATGAGCAGTTCTTC
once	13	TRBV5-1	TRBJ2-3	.	CASSYPQGHTQYF	TGCGCCAGCAGCTATCCTCAGGGGCATACGCAGTATTTT
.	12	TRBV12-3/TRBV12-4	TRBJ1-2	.	CASSLGNYGYTF	TGTGCCAGCAGTTTGGGAAACTATGGCTACACCTTC
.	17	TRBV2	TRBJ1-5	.	CASSEEVAASSNQPQHF	TGTGCCAGCAGTGAAGAGGTGGCCGCCTCTAGCAATCAGCCCCAGCATTTT
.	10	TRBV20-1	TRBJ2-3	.	CSAATFTQYF	TGCAGTGCTGCCACCTTTACGCAGTATTTT
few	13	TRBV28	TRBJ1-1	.	CASSSTGNTEAFF	TGTGCCAGCAGTTCGACGGGTAACACTGAAGCTTTCTTT
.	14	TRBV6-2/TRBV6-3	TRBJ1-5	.	CASSYRFGNQPQHF	TGTGCCAGCAGTTATCGTTTCGGGAATCAGCCCCAGCATTTT
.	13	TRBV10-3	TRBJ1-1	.	CAISESANTEAFF	TGTGCCATCAGTGAGTCGGCGAACACTGAAGCTTTCTTT
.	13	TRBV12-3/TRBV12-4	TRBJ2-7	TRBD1	CASSYWTGDEQYF	TGTGCCAGCAGTTACTGGACAGGGGACGAGCAGTACTTC
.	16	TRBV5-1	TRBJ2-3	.	CASSPPVGGLGDTQYF	TGCGCCAGCAGCCCTCCTGTGGGGGGTTTAGGGGATACGCAGTATTTT
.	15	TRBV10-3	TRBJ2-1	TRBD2	CAISETSGDYNEQFF	TGTGCCATCAGTGAGACTAGCGGAGACTACAATGAGCAGTTCTTC
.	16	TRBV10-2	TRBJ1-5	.	CASSESLGYSNQPQHF	TGCGCCAGCAGTGAGTCATTGGGGTATAGCAATCAGCCCCAGCATTTT
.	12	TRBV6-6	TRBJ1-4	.	CASGQLNEKLFF	TGTGCCAGCGGACAGTTGAATGAAAAACTGTTTTTT
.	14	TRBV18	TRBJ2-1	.	CATIRQRADNEQFF	TGTGCCACAATAAGACAAAGAGCCGACAATGAGCAGTTCTTC
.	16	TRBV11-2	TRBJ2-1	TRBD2	CASSLEVAGGRDEQFF	TGTGCCAGCAGCTTAGAGGTGGCGGGGGGGCGCGATGAGCAGTTCTTC
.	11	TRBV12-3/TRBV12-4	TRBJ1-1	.	CASSLDTEAFF	TGTGCCAGCAGTTTAGACACTGAAGCTTTCTTT
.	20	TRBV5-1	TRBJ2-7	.	CASSLGDGLGGPRSSYEQYF	TGCGCCAGCAGCTTGGGGGACGGATTAGGTGGACCAAGGAGCTCCTACGAGCAGTACTTC
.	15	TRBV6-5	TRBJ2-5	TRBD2	CASRLLAGDQETQYF	TGTGCCAGCAGGTTACTAGCGGGGGACCAAGAGACCCAGTACTTC
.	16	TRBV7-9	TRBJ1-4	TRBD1	CASSPGTGTTNEKLFF	TGTGCCAGCAGCCCGGGGACAGGCACAACTAATGAAAAACTGTTTTTT
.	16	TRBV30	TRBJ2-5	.	CAWSMGSDAPPETQYF	TGTGCCTGGAGTATGGGATCCGATGCCCCGCCGGAGACCCAGTACTTC